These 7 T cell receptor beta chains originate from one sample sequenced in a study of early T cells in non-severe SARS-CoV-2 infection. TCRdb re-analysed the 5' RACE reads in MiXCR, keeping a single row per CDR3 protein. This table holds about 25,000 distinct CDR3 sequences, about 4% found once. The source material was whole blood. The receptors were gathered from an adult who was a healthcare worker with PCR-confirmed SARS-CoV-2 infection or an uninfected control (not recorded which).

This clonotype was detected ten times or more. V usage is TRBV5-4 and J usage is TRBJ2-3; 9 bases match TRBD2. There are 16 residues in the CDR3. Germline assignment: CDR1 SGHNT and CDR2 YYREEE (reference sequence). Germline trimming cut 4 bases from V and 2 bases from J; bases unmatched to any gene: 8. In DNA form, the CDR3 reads TGTGCCAGCAGCCCGCGACCTAGCGGGAACACAGATACGCAGTATTTT. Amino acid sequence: CASSPRPSGNTDTQYF.

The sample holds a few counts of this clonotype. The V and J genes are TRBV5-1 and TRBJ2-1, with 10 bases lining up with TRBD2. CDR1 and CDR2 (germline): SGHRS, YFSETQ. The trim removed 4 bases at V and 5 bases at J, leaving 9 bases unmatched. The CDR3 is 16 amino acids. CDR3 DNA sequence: TGCGCCAGCAGCAGTAACGGACTAGCGGTACACAATGAGCAGTTCTTC. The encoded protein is CASSSNGLAVHNEQFF.

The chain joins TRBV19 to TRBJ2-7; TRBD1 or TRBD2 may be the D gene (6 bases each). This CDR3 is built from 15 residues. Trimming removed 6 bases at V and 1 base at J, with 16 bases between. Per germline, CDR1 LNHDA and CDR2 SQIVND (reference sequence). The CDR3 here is CASSPLGGESYEQYF. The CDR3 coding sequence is TGTGCCAGTAGCCCGCTGGGGGGCGAGTCCTACGAGCAGTACTTC.

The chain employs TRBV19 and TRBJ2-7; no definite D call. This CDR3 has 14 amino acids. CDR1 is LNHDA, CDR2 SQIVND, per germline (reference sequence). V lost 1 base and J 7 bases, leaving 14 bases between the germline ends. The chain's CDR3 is CASSIVATTSEQYF. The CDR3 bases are TGTGCCAGTAGTATAGTTGCTACGACGAGTGAGCAGTACTTC.

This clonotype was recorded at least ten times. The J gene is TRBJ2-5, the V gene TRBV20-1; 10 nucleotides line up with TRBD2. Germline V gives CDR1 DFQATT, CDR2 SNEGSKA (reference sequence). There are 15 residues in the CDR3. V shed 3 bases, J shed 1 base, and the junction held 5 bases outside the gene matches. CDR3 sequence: CSASWASGSQETQYF. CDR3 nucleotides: TGCAGTGCTAGTTGGGCTAGCGGGAGCCAAGAGACCCAGTACTTC.

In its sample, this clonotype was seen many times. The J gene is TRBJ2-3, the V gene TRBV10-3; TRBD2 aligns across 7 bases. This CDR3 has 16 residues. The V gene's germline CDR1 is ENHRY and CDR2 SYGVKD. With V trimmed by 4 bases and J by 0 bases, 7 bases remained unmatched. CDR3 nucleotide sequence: TGTGCCATCAGTGGGGCTAGCGGAATTAGCACAGATACGCAGTATTTT. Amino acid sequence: CAISGASGISTDTQYF.

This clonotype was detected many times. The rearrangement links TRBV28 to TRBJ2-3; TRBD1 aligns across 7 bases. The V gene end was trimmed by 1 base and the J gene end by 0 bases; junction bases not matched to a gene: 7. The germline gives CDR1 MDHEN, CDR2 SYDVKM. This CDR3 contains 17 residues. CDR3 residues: CASSLFRTGVSTDTQYF. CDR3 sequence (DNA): TGTGCCAGCAGTTTATTCAGGACAGGAGTTAGCACAGATACGCAGTATTTT.